A selection of T cell receptor beta chains follows, all from one sample in a study of T cells in Graves' hyperthyroidism and ophthalmopathy. TCRdb used MiXCR to reprocess the multiplex PCR reads, holding one entry per CDR3 protein. The sample consists of 350,000 to 400,000 distinct CDR3 sequences, 18% of them appearing once. The sequencing input was blood. Every receptor here comes from a man between 18 and 29 years old with Graves' ophthalmopathy. Each CDR3 is given with its conserved first and last residue. Each record gives: clone size, V gene, J gene, D gene, CDR3 DNA, CDR3 protein. A D gene is named only where the DNA matches it firmly. Only part of the rows carry a size: once, few, many, or a class if the clone is expanded.

>NA|TRBV9|TRBJ2-6|NA
TGTGCCAGCAGCGTAAGTTATATGACTTACTTCTCTGGGGCCAACGTCCTGACTTTC
CASSVSYMTYFSGANVLTF
>many|TRBV29-1|TRBJ1-1|NA
TGCAGCGTTGTCACCGCCGGCATGAACACTGAAGCTTTCTTT
CSVVTAGMNTEAFF
>many|TRBV6-1|TRBJ1-5|TRBD1
TGTGCCACTACACAGGGGGCGGCTGGTCAGCCCCAGCATTTT
CATTQGAAGQPQHF
>many|TRBV5-6|TRBJ1-1|TRBD1
TGTGCCAGCAGCCCGCTTGCCGGGACAGGGCGGGTGACTGAAGCTTTCTTT
CASSPLAGTGRVTEAFF
>few|TRBV20-1|TRBJ2-7|TRBD2
TGCAGTGCTCTCTCCTGGGCTAGCGGGGATTACGAGCAGTACTTC
CSALSWASGDYEQYF
>many|TRBV7-9|TRBJ2-3|TRBD2
TGTGCCAGCAGCATAAATGGGTTAGCGGGGGGCACAGATACGCAGTATTTT
CASSINGLAGGTDTQYF
>few|TRBV12-3/TRBV12-4|TRBJ2-1|NA
TGTGCCAGCAGTCCCTGGACTACGAGCTCCTACAATGAGCAGTTCTTC
CASSPWTTSSYNEQFF
>many|TRBV7-2|TRBJ2-7|TRBD2
TGTGCCAGCAGCTTAGGTCCTAGCGGGGGGTCCACCTACGAGCAGTACTTC
CASSLGPSGGSTYEQYF
>many|TRBV27|TRBJ1-4|NA
TGTGCCAGCAGCCGGGGGGACACTAATGAAAAACTGTTTTTT
CASSRGDTNEKLFF
>NA|TRBV10-1|TRBJ1-6|NA
TGCGCCAGCAGGTGGCTACTCCCTAATTCACCCCTCCACTTT
CASRWLLPNSPLHF
>few|TRBV13|TRBJ1-4|NA
TGTGCCAGCATCGAGAGGGGGGCAACTAATGAAAAACTGTTTTTT
CASIERGATNEKLFF
>many|TRBV28|TRBJ1-2|TRBD1
TGTGCCAGCAGCACCACAGGGGGCGCGGGGGGCTACACCTTC
CASSTTGGAGGYTF
>many|TRBV5-4|TRBJ1-1|NA
TGTGCCAGCAGGTTAAGGGGGAGAACTGAAGCTTTCTTT
CASRLRGRTEAFF
>few|TRBV11-2|TRBJ2-1|TRBD2
TGTGCCAGCAGCTTGCACGCGACTAGCGGGGGGGAAAATGAGCAGTTCTTC
CASSLHATSGGENEQFF
>NA|TRBV19|TRBJ1-2|NA
TGTGCCAGTAGTATTCGGAGGGAGTTGGGTGGCTACACCTTC
CASSIRRELGGYTF
>NA|TRBV28|TRBJ2-7|NA
TGTGCCAGCAGTCCCGCGTCAGACTCCTTCTCCTACGAGCAGTACTTC
CASSPASDSFSYEQYF
>NA|TRBV6-2/TRBV6-3|TRBJ2-2|NA
TGTGCCAGCAGGGCAGGGCAGCTGTTTTTT
CASRAGQLFF
>few|TRBV7-2|TRBJ2-7|NA
TGTGCCAGCAGCTTAGTAAGTTACCGCTCCGGCTCCTACGAGCAGTACTTC
CASSLVSYRSGSYEQYF
>NA|TRBV12-3/TRBV12-4|TRBJ2-1|NA
TGTGCCAGCAGTTTAGCGGGGGTACGCTCCTACAATGAGCAGTTCTTC
CASSLAGVRSYNEQFF
>many|TRBV7-3|TRBJ2-1|TRBD2
TGTGCCAGCAGCATCGGGGGGGGGGCGGGCAATGAGCAGTTCTTC
CASSIGGGAGNEQFF
>NA|TRBV11-2|TRBJ1-4|TRBD1
TGTGCCAGCAGTCAGAAGGGGGCGGAATTATCAGGGGAAAAACTGTTTTTT
CASSQKGAELSGEKLFF
>NA|TRBV28|TRBJ2-3|TRBD2
TGTGCCAGCAGTTTGGGGACTAGCGGGCTAGATACGCAGTATTTT
CASSLGTSGLDTQYF
>NA|TRBV5-6|TRBJ2-1|NA
TGTGCCAGCAGCTTGGGACGTTGGGTCCATGAGCAGTTCTTC
CASSLGRWVHEQFF
>NA|TRBV3-2|TRBJ2-5|NA
TGTGCCAGCAGCCAAGATGGGTTGGGCCCATACTTCCAAGAGACCCAGTACTTC
CASSQDGLGPYFQETQYF
>many|TRBV5-1|TRBJ2-7|NA
TGTGCCAGCAGCTTGTTCGGGCAGGACCTCTACGAGCAGTACTTC
CASSLFGQDLYEQYF
>NA|TRBV13|TRBJ1-2|TRBD1
TGTGCCAGCAGCTCGACAGGGGTGCATGGCTACACCTTC
CASSSTGVHGYTF
>NA|TRBV7-9|TRBJ2-3|TRBD2
TGTGCCAGCTCATCCATTTATCGTGAGACTAGCGGGGGGGCGACAGATACGCAGTATTTT
CASSSIYRETSGGATDTQYF
>NA|TRBV9|TRBJ1-2|NA
TGTGCCAGCAGCGTAGAGGGGGGCCGCTATGGCTACACCTTC
CASSVEGGRYGYTF
>NA|TRBV9|TRBJ2-3|TRBD1
TGTGCCAGCAGCGAGACAGGGGCTGAGGGCACAGATACGCAGTATTTT
CASSETGAEGTDTQYF
>few|TRBV6-1|TRBJ1-5|NA
TGTGCCAGCATACTAGGACAGACTAATCAGCCCCAGCATTTT
CASILGQTNQPQHF
>few|TRBV10-3|TRBJ1-1|NA
TGTGCCATCAGTGAGCAACAGGGCAGCACTGAAGCTTTCTTT
CAISEQQGSTEAFF
>few|TRBV18|TRBJ1-6|TRBD1
TGTGCCAGCTCGCTCGGGGACAGACTTAATTCACCCCTCCACTTT
CASSLGDRLNSPLHF
>many|TRBV6-1|TRBJ1-1|TRBD1
TGTGCCAGCAGTTACTACCCTCCCGGACAGGGGGTAAACACTGAAGCTTTCTTT
CASSYYPPGQGVNTEAFF
>many|TRBV3-1|TRBJ2-1|TRBD2
TGTGCCAGCAGCCGCCTAGCGGGGGATTACAATGAGCAGTTCTTC
CASSRLAGDYNEQFF
>many|TRBV20-1|TRBJ2-3|NA
TGCACCTACCCCGGTGATACGCAGTATTTT
CTYPGDTQYF
>many|TRBV27|TRBJ1-2|NA
TGTGCCAGCAGTTTATCGGCAGGGAATGGCTACACCTTC
CASSLSAGNGYTF
>NA|TRBV5-1|TRBJ1-4|NA
TGCGCCAGCAGCGCTACAGGGTTAAATGAAAAACTGTTTTTT
CASSATGLNEKLFF
>NA|TRBV7-2|TRBJ2-7|NA
TGTGCCAGCAGTTGGACTATCACCTACGAGCAGTACTTC
CASSWTITYEQYF
>NA|TRBV9|TRBJ2-2|TRBD1
TGTGCCAGCAGCGTCTCCCCGGACAGGCGGAACACCGGGGAGCTGTTTTTT
CASSVSPDRRNTGELFF
>NA|TRBV6-1|TRBJ2-3|NA
TGTGCCAGCAGGCAGACGGGGAGCACAGATACGCAGTATTTT
CASRQTGSTDTQYF
>NA|TRBV6-2/TRBV6-3|TRBJ1-1|TRBD1
TGTGCCAGTGGGGACAGGGGATTGAACACTGAAGCTTTCTTT
CASGDRGLNTEAFF
>NA|TRBV19|TRBJ1-3|NA
TGTGCCAGTAGTACGGCAAGCTACTCTGGAAACACCATATATTTT
CASSTASYSGNTIYF
>NA|TRBV28|TRBJ1-1|NA
TGTGCCAGCGATGGGGGGGCCACTGGGGACACTGAAGCTTTCTTT
CASDGGATGDTEAFF
>few|TRBV7-9|TRBJ2-2|TRBD1
TGTGCCAGCAGCTTAGCGACAGGGGAAGTAAGGGAGCTGTTTTTT
CASSLATGEVRELFF
>NA|TRBV7-3|TRBJ2-5|NA
TGTGCCAGCAGCTTTGGGGGACGAGGAGAGACCCAGTACTTC
CASSFGGRGETQYF
>many|TRBV3-1|TRBJ1-6|NA
TGTGCCAGCAGTGGGGGGAATAATTCACCCCTCCACTTT
CASSGGNNSPLHF
>NA|TRBV5-1|TRBJ2-6|NA
TGCGCCAGCAGCGCCCGAGGAGACCACTCTGGGGCCAACGTCCTGACTTTC
CASSARGDHSGANVLTF
>few|TRBV14|TRBJ2-1|NA
TGTGCCAGCAGCCAAGAATACACCAGGTGGTTCTTC
CASSQEYTRWFF
>few|TRBV10-2|TRBJ1-1|NA
TGCGCCAGCAGGGCTGGGTCGCGGGATGGGACTGAAGCTTTCTTT
CASRAGSRDGTEAFF
>NA|TRBV5-1|TRBJ2-1|TRBD1
TGCGCCAGCAGCTTACAGGGGGCCCTCTACAATGAGCAGTTCTTC
CASSLQGALYNEQFF
>few|TRBV6-1|TRBJ1-6|TRBD1
TGTGCCAGCAGCCCCCAAAGTGCTTGGGACAGCACTTATAATTCACCCCTCCACTTT
CASSPQSAWDSTYNSPLHF
>many|TRBV20-1|TRBJ2-7|TRBD2
TGCAGTGCGAAAGAACTAGCGGTTAACTCCTACGAGCAGTACTTC
CSAKELAVNSYEQYF
>many|TRBV24-1|TRBJ2-1|TRBD2
TGTGCCACCAGCAACTCGGGACTAGATGATGAGCAGTTCTTC
CATSNSGLDDEQFF
>many|TRBV6-2/TRBV6-3|TRBJ2-7|NA
TGTGCCAGCAGGAGTGCTCTGAGCTCCTACGAGCAGTACTTC
CASRSALSSYEQYF
>few|TRBV12-3/TRBV12-4|TRBJ1-2|NA
TGTGCCAGCAGTCTTCTAACAGGAACCTATGGCTACACCTTC
CASSLLTGTYGYTF
>NA|TRBV18|TRBJ2-4|NA
TGTGCCAGCTCACTCTCGGACGGAAACATTCAGTACTTC
CASSLSDGNIQYF
>many|TRBV24-1|TRBJ1-2|NA
TGTGCCACCAGTGATTTGTCAGGGAACTATGGCTACACCTTC
CATSDLSGNYGYTF